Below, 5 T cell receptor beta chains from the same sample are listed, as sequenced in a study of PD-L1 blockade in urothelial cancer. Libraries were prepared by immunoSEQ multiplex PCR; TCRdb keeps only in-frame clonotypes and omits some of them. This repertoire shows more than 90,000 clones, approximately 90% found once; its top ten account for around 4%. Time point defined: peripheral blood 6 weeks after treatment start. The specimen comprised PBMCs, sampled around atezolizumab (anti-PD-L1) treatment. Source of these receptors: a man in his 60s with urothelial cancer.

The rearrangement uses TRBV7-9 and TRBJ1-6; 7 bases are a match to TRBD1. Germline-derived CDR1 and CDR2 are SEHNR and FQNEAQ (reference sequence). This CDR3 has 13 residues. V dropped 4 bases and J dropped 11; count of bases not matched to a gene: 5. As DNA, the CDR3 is TGTGCCAGCAGCTCCAGGACAGGAGCACCCCTCCACTTT. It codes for CASSSRTGAPLHF.

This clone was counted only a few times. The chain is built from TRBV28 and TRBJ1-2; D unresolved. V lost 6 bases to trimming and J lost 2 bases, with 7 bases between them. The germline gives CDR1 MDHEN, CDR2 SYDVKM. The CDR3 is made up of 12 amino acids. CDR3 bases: TGTGCCAGCAGGGGCAGCAACTATGGCTACACCTTC. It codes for CASRGSNYGYTF.

CDR3 nucleotide sequence: TGTGCCAGCAGCCCCGGACAGAACAATCAGCCCCAGCATTTT. It encodes CASSPGQNNQPQHF. This sequence joins TRBV2 and TRBJ1-5, with a possible D match to TRBD1 (6 bases). Per germline, CDR1 SNHLY and CDR2 FYNNEI. The ends were cut back, 6 bases at V and 3 bases at J, with 12 bases in the middle. The CDR3 runs to 14 residues. The full variable domain, with the rest looked up from reference TRBV2 and TRBJ1-5, is EPEVTQTPSHQVTQMGQEVILRCVPISNHLYFYWYRQILGQKVEFLVSFYNNEISEKSEIFDDQFSVERPDGSNFTLKIRSTKLEDSAMYFCASSPGQNNQPQHFGDGTRLSIL.

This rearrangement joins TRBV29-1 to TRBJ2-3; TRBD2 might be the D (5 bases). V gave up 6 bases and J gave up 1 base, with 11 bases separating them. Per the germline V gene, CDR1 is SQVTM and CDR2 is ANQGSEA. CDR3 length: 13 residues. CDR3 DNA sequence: TGCAGCGTCCTACATAGCGGCACAGATACGCAGTATTTT. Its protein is CSVLHSGTDTQYF.

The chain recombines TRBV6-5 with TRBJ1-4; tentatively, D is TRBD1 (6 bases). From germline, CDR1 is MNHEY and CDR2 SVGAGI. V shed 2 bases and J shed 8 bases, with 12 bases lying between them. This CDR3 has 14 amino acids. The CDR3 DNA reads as TGTGCCAGCAGTTACAAGGGGGGGCGGGAAAAACTGTTTTTT. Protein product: CASSYKGGREKLFF.